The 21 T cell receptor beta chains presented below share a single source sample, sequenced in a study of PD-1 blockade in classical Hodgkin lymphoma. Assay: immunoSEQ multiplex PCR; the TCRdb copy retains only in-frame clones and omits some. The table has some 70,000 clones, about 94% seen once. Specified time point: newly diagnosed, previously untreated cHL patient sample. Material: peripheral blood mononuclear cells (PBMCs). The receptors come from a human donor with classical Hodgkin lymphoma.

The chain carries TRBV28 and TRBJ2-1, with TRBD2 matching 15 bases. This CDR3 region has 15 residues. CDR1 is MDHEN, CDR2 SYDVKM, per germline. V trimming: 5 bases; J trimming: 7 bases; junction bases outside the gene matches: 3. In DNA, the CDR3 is TGTGCCAGCAGTCTCGGGACTAGCGGGAGGAATGAGCAGTTCTTC. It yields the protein CASSLGTSGRNEQFF.

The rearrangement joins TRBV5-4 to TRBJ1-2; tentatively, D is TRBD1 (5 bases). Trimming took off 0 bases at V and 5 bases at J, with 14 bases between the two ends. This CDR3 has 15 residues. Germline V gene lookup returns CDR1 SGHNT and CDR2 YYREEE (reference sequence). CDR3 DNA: TGTGCCAGCAGCTTGGTTCAGACAGATATTTATGGCTACACCTTC. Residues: CASSLVQTDIYGYTF.

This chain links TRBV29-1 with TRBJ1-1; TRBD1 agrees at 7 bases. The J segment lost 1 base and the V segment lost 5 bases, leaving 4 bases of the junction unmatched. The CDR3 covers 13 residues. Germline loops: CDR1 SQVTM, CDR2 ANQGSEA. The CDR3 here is CSVFRQGNTEAFF. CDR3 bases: TGCAGCGTTTTCCGACAGGGGAACACTGAAGCTTTCTTT.

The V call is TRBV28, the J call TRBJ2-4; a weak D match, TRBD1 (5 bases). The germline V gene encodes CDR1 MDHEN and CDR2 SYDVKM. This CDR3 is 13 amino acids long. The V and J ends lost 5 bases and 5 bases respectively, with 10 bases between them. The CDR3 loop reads CASSQQVENIQYF. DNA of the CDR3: TGTGCCAGCAGTCAACAGGTGGAAAACATTCAGTACTTC. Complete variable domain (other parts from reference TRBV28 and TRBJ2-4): DVKVTQSSRYLVKRTGEKVFLECVQDMDHENMFWYRQDPGLGLRLIYFSYDVKMKEKGDIPEGYSVSREKKERFSLILESASTNQTSMYLCASSQQVENIQYFGAGTRLSVL.

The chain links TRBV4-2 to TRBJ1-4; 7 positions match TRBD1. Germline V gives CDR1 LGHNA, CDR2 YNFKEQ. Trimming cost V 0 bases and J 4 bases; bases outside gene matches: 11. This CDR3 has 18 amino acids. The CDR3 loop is CASSQEIGGEGVNEKLFF. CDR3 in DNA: TGTGCCAGCAGCCAAGAAATAGGGGGCGAGGGGGTTAATGAAAAACTGTTTTTT.

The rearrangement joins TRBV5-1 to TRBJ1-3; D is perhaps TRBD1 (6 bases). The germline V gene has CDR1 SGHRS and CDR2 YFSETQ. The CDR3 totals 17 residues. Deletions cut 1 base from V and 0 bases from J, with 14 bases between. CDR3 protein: CASSLRGGQTSGNTIYF. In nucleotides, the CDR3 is TGCGCCAGCAGCTTGAGGGGCGGACAGACCTCTGGAAACACCATATATTTT.

This CDR3 is CASRSSNNEQFF. In DNA, the CDR3 is TGTGCCAGCAGGTCCAGTAACAATGAGCAGTTCTTC. The rearrangement links TRBV9 to TRBJ2-1; D remains unclear. Trimming took off 5 bases at V and 5 bases at J, with 8 bases between the two ends. Germline lookup yields CDR1 SGDLS and CDR2 YYNGEE. The CDR3 is 12 amino acids.

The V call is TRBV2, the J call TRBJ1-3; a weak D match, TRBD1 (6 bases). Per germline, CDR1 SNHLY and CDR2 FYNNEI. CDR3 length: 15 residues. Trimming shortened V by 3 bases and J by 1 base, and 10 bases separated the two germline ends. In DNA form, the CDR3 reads TGTGCCAGCAGTGATGAGGGGGGTTCTGGAAACACCATATATTTT. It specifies CASSDEGGSGNTIYF.

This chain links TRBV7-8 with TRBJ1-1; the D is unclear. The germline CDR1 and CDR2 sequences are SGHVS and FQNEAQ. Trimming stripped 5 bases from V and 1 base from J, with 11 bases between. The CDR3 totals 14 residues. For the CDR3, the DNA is TGTGCCAGCAGCGCTCATAACCGGAACACTGAAGCTTTCTTT. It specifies CASSAHNRNTEAFF.

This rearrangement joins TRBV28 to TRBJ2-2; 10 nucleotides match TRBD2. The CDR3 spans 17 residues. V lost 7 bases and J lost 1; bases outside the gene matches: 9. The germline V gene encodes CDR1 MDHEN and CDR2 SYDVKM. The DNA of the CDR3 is TGTGCCAGCACCTTGCGGTCTAGCGGGAGGAACACCGGGGAGCTGTTTTTT. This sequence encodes CASTLRSSGRNTGELFF.

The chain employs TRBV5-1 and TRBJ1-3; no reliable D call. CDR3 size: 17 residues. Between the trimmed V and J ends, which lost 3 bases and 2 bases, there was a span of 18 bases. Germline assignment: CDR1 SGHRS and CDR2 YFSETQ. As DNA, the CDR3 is TGCGCCAGCAGCTCGGTGCCCGGTGGTCAGGCTGGAAACACCATATATTTT. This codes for CASSSVPGGQAGNTIYF.

The CDR3, as DNA: TGTGCCAGCAGCCAGAACATCGACTATGGCTACACCTTC. Translation: CASSQNIDYGYTF. The rearrangement joins TRBV14 to TRBJ1-2, with D unresolved. Germline CDR1 SGHDN, CDR2 FVKESK. Trimming shortened V by 3 bases and J by 3 bases, and 8 bases separated the two germline ends. CDR3 length equals 13 residues.

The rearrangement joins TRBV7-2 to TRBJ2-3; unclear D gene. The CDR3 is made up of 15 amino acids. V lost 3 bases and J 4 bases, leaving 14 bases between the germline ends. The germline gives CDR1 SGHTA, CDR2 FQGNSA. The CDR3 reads CASSLTLKGPDTQYF. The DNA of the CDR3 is TGTGCCAGCAGCTTGACCTTGAAGGGCCCAGATACGCAGTATTTT.

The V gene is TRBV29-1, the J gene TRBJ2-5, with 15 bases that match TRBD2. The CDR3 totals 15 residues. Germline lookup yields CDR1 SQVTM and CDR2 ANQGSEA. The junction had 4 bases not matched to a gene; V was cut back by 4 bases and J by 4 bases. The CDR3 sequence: CSVARTSGGGETQYF. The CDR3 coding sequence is TGCAGCGTTGCCCGGACTAGCGGGGGGGGAGAGACCCAGTACTTC.

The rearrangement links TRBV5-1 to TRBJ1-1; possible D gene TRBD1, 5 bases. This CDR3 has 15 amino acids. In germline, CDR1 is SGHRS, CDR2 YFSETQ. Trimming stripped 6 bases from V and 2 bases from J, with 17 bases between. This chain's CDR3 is CASTLIGGLNTEAFF. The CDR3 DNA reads TGCGCCAGCACTCTGATTGGGGGACTAAACACTGAAGCTTTCTTT.

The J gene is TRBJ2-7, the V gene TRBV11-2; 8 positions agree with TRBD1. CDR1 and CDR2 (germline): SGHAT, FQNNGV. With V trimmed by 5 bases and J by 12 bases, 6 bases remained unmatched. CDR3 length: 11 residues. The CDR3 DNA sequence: TGTGCCAGCAGCAGGGGGACAGGCGTGTACTTC. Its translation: CASSRGTGVYF. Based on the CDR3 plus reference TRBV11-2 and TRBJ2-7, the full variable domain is EAGVAQSPRYKIIEKRQSVAFWCNPISGHATLYWYQQILGQGPKLLIQFQNNGVVDDSQLPKDRFSAERLKGVDSTLKIQPAKLEDSAVYLCASSRGTGVYFGPGTRLTVT.

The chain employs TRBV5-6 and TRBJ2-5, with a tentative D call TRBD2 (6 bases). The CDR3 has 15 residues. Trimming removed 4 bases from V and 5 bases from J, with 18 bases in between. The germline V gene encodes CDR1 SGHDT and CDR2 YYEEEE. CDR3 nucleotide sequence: TGTGCCAGCAGCCCTCGGTGGAGGGAGGTGGAGACCCAGTACTTC. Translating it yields CASSPRWREVETQYF. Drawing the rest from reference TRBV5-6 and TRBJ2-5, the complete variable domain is DAGVTQSPTHLIKTRGQQVTLRCSPKSGHDTVSWYQQALGQGPQFIFQYYEEEERQRGNFPDRFSGHQFPNYSSELNVNALLLGDSALYLCASSPRWREVETQYFGPGTRLLVL.

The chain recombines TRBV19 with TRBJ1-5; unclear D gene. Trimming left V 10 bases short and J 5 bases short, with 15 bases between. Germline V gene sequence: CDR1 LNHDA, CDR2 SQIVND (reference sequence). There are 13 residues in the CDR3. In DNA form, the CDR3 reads TGTGCCACCACGCTACGGGGTGATCAGCCCCAGCATTTT. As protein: CATTLRGDQPQHF.

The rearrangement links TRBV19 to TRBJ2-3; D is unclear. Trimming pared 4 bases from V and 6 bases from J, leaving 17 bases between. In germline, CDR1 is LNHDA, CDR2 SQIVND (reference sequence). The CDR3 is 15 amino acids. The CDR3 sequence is CASSSPLGTRDTQYF. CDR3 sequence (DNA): TGTGCCAGTAGTAGCCCGTTAGGTACCAGGGATACGCAGTATTTT. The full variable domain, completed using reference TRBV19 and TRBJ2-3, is DGGITQSPKYLFRKEGQNVTLSCEQNLNHDAMYWYRQDPGQGLRLIYYSQIVNDFQKGDIAEGYSVSREKKESFPLTVTSAQKNPTAFYLCASSSPLGTRDTQYFGPGTRLTVL.

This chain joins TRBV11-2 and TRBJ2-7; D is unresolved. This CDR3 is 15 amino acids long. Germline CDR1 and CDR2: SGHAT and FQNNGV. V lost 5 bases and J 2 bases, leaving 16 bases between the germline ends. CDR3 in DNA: TGTGCCAGCAGCGATGTGGTCCAGAGAGCCTACGAGCAGTACTTC. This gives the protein CASSDVVQRAYEQYF.

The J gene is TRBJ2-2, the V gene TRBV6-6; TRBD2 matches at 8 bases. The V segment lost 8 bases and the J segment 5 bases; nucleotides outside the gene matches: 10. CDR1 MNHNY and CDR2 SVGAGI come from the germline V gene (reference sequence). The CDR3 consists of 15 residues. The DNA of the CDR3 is TGTGCCAGCCAACCGGGACTAGTTCCGACCGGGGAGCTGTTTTTT. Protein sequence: CASQPGLVPTGELFF.